This TCR beta chain was recorded in a study of OX40 agonist ivuxolimab in advanced cancers. Study background: Every 2 weeks, patients got intravenous ivuxolimab at one of six dose levels (0.01-10 mg/kg).

Germline values: CDR1 SEHNR, CDR2 FQNEAQ (reference sequence). The CDR3 spans 14 residues. V shed 1 base and J shed 0 bases, with 5 bases lying between them. The protocol was immunoSEQ multiplex PCR, while the TCRdb copy is restricted to in-frame clones and leaves out a portion. The sample lists almost 50,000 clones, 88% occurring once. General observations from the study: Expanded clones were, on average, more numerous in CD8+ T cells than in CD4+. Certain nonresponding patients likewise had low normalized T-cell clonal expansion.

A remark on this clone: Its specificity is not known.

This clonotype was obtained from an adult with an advanced solid tumor such as melanoma, head and neck, liver or kidney cancer. The source was CD4+ or CD8+ T cells sorted from blood, collected in a trial of the OX40 agonist ivuxolimab. The V call is TRBV7-9, the J call TRBJ2-3; D not resolved. As DNA, the CDR3 is TGTGCCAGCAGCTTAGACCCGAGCACAGATACGCAGTATTTT. It codes for CASSLDPSTDTQYF.